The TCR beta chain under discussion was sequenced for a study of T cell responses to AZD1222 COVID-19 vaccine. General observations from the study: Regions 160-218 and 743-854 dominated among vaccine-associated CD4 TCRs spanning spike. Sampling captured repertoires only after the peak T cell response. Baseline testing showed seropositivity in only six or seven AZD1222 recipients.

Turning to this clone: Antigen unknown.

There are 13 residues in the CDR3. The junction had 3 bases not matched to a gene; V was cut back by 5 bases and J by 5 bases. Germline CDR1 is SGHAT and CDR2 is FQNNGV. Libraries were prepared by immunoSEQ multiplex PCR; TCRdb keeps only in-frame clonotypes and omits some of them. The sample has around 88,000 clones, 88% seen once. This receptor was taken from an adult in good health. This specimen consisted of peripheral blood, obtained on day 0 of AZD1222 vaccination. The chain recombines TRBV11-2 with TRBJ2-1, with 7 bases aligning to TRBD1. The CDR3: CASSPTGDNEQFF. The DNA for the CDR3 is TGTGCCAGCAGCCCCACAGGGGACAATGAGCAGTTCTTC.